These T cell receptor beta chains were read from a single sample in a study of T-cell memory formation after mild COVID-19. TCRdb re-derived calls from the 5' RACE reads in MiXCR, one entry per CDR3 protein. The data hold 450,000 to 650,000 distinct CDR3 sequences, with roughly 22% observed a single time. Sequences were obtained from PBMCs or a T cell subset sorted from them (not recorded which). The source is an adult woman who had mild COVID-19 (a few samples of this study predate the infection). Cell type and time point are not known. Both conserved end residues are part of each CDR3. A D gene is named only where the DNA matches it firmly.

V: TRBV3-1
D: TRBD2
length: 17
J: TRBJ2-5
CDR3: CASSPTGLAGKQETQYF

V: TRBV21-1
D: NA
length: 16
J: TRBJ2-7
CDR3: CASKGLWTGGTYEQYF

V: TRBV7-2
D: NA
length: 11
J: TRBJ1-1
CDR3: CASSFVSEAFF

V: TRBV11-2
D: TRBD2
length: 17
J: TRBJ2-7
CDR3: CASSLGGRTSGSYEQYF

V: TRBV15
D: NA
length: 15
J: TRBJ1-5
CDR3: CATSREGVSNQPQHF

V: TRBV12-3/TRBV12-4
D: NA
length: 15
J: TRBJ2-7
CDR3: CASRYGQYGRNEQYF

V: TRBV5-1
D: NA
length: 14
J: TRBJ1-1
CDR3: CASSPLPENTEAFF

V: TRBV5-6
D: NA
length: 14
J: TRBJ2-7
CDR3: CASSKGALTEEQYF

V: TRBV2
D: TRBD1
length: 16
J: TRBJ1-6
CDR3: CASSPTGAGSNSPLHF

V: TRBV15
D: NA
length: 15
J: TRBJ2-7
CDR3: CATSRGGGAIYEQYF

V: TRBV7-6
D: NA
length: 14
J: TRBJ2-1
CDR3: CASSARLTNNEQFF

V: TRBV5-6
D: NA
length: 15
J: TRBJ2-7
CDR3: CASSLAARPGYEQYF

V: TRBV4-2
D: NA
length: 14
J: TRBJ2-7
CDR3: CASSQGPVSYEQYF

V: TRBV6-6
D: NA
length: 15
J: TRBJ2-2
CDR3: CASSPAGVRTGELFF

V: TRBV7-8
D: TRBD1
length: 15
J: TRBJ2-2
CDR3: CASSSRTGLAGELFF

V: TRBV19
D: TRBD1
length: 12
J: TRBJ2-7
CDR3: CASRDRGPEQYF

V: TRBV7-8
D: NA
length: 14
J: TRBJ2-4
CDR3: CASSSTQGENIQYF

V: TRBV7-2
D: NA
length: 15
J: TRBJ2-4
CDR3: CASSLTGGSGYIQYF

V: TRBV6-1
D: TRBD2
length: 15
J: TRBJ2-3
CDR3: CASSLSGGQPDTQYF

V: TRBV2
D: TRBD1
length: 18
J: TRBJ1-5
CDR3: CASSNKVPAGQGNQPQHF

V: TRBV6-5
D: TRBD2
length: 15
J: TRBJ2-7
CDR3: CASSWGLAGTYEQYF

V: TRBV27
D: NA
length: 16
J: TRBJ2-6
CDR3: CASSLWAGVGANVLTF

V: TRBV3-1
D: TRBD2
length: 15
J: TRBJ2-1
CDR3: CASSPTSGGWHEQFF

V: TRBV2
D: NA
length: 13
J: TRBJ2-7
CDR3: CASSYDIEYEQYF

V: TRBV7-9
D: NA
length: 15
J: TRBJ2-1
CDR3: CASSLGGGYYNEQFF

V: TRBV6-4
D: TRBD2
length: 17
J: TRBJ2-2
CDR3: CASSEGLAGGGSGELFF

V: TRBV24-1
D: TRBD2
length: 18
J: TRBJ2-1
CDR3: CATSDHRTSVSSYNEQFF

V: TRBV29-1
D: TRBD2
length: 15
J: TRBJ2-1
CDR3: CSVAGTSGMDNEQFF

V: TRBV12-3/TRBV12-4
D: TRBD1
length: 16
J: TRBJ2-5
CDR3: CASSLFRDSHEETQYF

V: TRBV2
D: TRBD1
length: 15
J: TRBJ1-4
CDR3: CASSEAGTGNEKLFF

V: TRBV10-3
D: NA
length: 15
J: TRBJ1-3
CDR3: CAISPGTASGNTIYF

V: TRBV11-2
D: NA
length: 15
J: TRBJ2-1
CDR3: CASSPITGTGNEQFF

V: TRBV15
D: NA
length: 13
J: TRBJ2-7
CDR3: CATSPGEGYEQYF

V: TRBV7-6
D: NA
length: 12
J: TRBJ2-1
CDR3: CATNDGHNEQFF

V: TRBV20-1
D: NA
length: 16
J: TRBJ2-7
CDR3: CSARNWDTLHSYEQYF

V: TRBV7-9
D: NA
length: 13
J: TRBJ1-1
CDR3: CASSLQGVGEAFF

V: TRBV20-1
D: NA
length: 14
J: TRBJ1-2
CDR3: CSATMGNTAYGYTF

V: TRBV2
D: NA
length: 13
J: TRBJ1-1
CDR3: CASSGGGYTEAFF

V: TRBV2
D: TRBD2
length: 14
J: TRBJ2-7
CDR3: CASSPEREAFEQYF

V: TRBV5-4
D: NA
length: 15
J: TRBJ1-6
CDR3: CASSLGRRGGSPLHF

V: TRBV27
D: TRBD2
length: 15
J: TRBJ2-1
CDR3: CASSWTSGPYNEQFF

V: TRBV5-1
D: TRBD2
length: 16
J: TRBJ2-1
CDR3: CASTFVAGPPGGEQFF

V: TRBV7-9
D: TRBD1
length: 15
J: TRBJ1-4
CDR3: CASSQRQGVREKLFF

V: TRBV6-5
D: NA
length: 15
J: TRBJ2-3
CDR3: CASSYRGLGTDTQYF

V: TRBV5-1
D: NA
length: 16
J: TRBJ1-4
CDR3: CASSLGVGTTNEKLFF

V: TRBV5-4
D: NA
length: 16
J: TRBJ1-4
CDR3: CASSLAGQAGNEKLFF

V: TRBV30
D: NA
length: 15
J: TRBJ1-6
CDR3: CAWSWRELRNSPLHF

V: TRBV12-3/TRBV12-4
D: NA
length: 17
J: TRBJ2-3
CDR3: CASSLVGRQPDTDTQYF

V: TRBV11-2
D: TRBD1
length: 15
J: TRBJ1-1
CDR3: CASSKGQGLWSEAFF

V: TRBV7-2
D: NA
length: 15
J: TRBJ2-3
CDR3: CASSLDRLFTDTQYF

V: TRBV2
D: TRBD2
length: 20
J: TRBJ2-1
CDR3: CASTPLSSAGGFSSYNEQFF

V: TRBV18
D: NA
length: 17
J: TRBJ1-3
CDR3: CASSPRLSRDSGNTIYF

V: TRBV29-1
D: NA
length: 11
J: TRBJ1-2
CDR3: CSVRKGYGYTF

V: TRBV29-1
D: NA
length: 13
J: TRBJ2-7
CDR3: CSVSAYSDDEQYF